The present T cell receptor beta chain was sequenced within a study of blood T cells in healthy people across ages. The use of a sample-barcoded 5' primer and a J-beta primer mix characterized a second PCR of roughly 6 to 12 cycles. TCRdb used MiXCR to reprocess the 5' RACE reads, holding one entry per CDR3 protein. This sample carries approximately 790,000 distinct CDR3 sequences, approximately 59% of them seen once, and the ten largest clones take 25% to 35%. With regard to this clonotype: Its antigen is as yet unknown.

Peripheral blood was drawn, roughly 10 milliliters per donor. Extractions gave at least 5 micrograms of total RNA per sample. Study-wide results and caveats: The unsorted PBMCs prevented any conclusive comparison of naive versus antigen-experienced cells. Calculation of diversity from one million T cells yielded estimates considered to be underestimates.

The V and J ends lost 5 bases and 7 bases respectively, with 9 bases between them. The germline V gene has CDR1 MDHEN and CDR2 SYDVKM. The CDR3 has 12 amino acids. This chain uses TRBV28 with TRBJ2-1, with D unclear. The sample consisted of blood. The TCR comes from a man aged 30 to 45 in good health. The CDR3 sequence: CASSRWKNEQFF. CDR3 in DNA: TGTGCCAGCAGTAGGTGGAAAAATGAGCAGTTCTTC.